This T cell receptor (beta chain) is drawn from a study of CD8 T cells in Susac syndrome. This CDR3 is built from 12 residues. The ends were cut back, 3 bases at V and 7 bases at J, with 4 bases in the middle. Germline V gene lookup returns CDR1 KGHSH and CDR2 LQKENI. The diagnostic criteria for definite or probable disease, as recently defined, were met by the patients with Susac syndrome. TEMRA cells were FACS-enriched, and CD8+ and CD4+ T cells were isolated negatively. The RNA input was 0.5 to 1 ug, and it was reverse transcribed with random hexamers. In TCRdb, the immunoSEQ multiplex PCR reads were re-called with MiXCR into one record per CDR3 protein. Of 150,000 to 200,000 distinct CDR3 sequences in the sample, over 90% were seen once.

Sequenced: CD4+ T cells from PBMCs. The receptor was isolated from a human donor with Susac syndrome. V gene TRBV18 combines with J gene TRBJ1-6; D not resolved. CDR3 DNA: TGTGCCAGCTCACCTCAAAATTCACCCCTCCACTTT. Its translation is CASSPQNSPLHF.